This T cell receptor (beta chain) comes out of a study of T cells in Graves' hyperthyroidism and ophthalmopathy. RNA transcripts were the template for amplifying TCR beta CDR3 regions. TCR CDR3 regions were first amplified by RT-PCR with HTBI primers. TCRdb analysed the multiplex PCR reads with MiXCR anew, one entry per CDR3 protein. Counted here are roughly 570,000 distinct CDR3 sequences, 46% occurring once; the ten biggest clones make up 15% to 20%. This CDR3 is 15 amino acids long. The V end lost 6 bases, the J end lost 0 bases, and 9 bases lay between the germline ends. This chain uses TRBV12-3 or TRBV12-4 with TRBJ1-6; D gene uncertain. The TCR was taken from an adult woman with Graves' disease, either hyperthyroidism or ophthalmopathy (not recorded which). The sequenced sample was peripheral blood or thyroid tissue (not recorded which). The CDR3 is CASSGRNSYNSPLHF. Written as DNA, the CDR3 is TGTGCCAGCAGCGGAAGGAACTCCTATAATTCACCCCTCCACTTT.